The T cell receptor (beta chain) under discussion was sequenced for a study of T cell repertoires in cytomegalovirus infection (dated by TCRdb to between 2017 and 2020). For the wider study: The peptide stimulations were aimed at well-studied HLA-B-restricted epitopes as well as recently identified HLA-C-restricted CMV epitopes, whose presentation resists viral immunomodulation. The HLA type of each donor mattered for the analysis, because public TCR beta signatures pointed to carriage of CMV infection along with the matching HLA type. The study at large found these results: The ex vivo response was dominated by HLA-C-restricted CMV-specific TCR beta clonotypes, which also provided the single most frequent clonotype in two of eight donors. In both this cohort and an independent cohort of 300 to 450 donors, the cumulative frequency of public TCR beta family members distinguished carriers of CMV infection plus the relevant HLA type.

This sample was sequenced with an Illumina HiSeq 1500. TCRdb passed the public sequencing reads through fastp at Q25 and MiXCR, retaining productive beta sequences. Each CDR3 protein gets just one entry, which takes the most common genes and DNA from the rows behind it. The sample yields about half a million distinct CDR3 sequences; approximately 40% were counted once. Of the sample, roughly two fifths is held by the ten largest clones. There are a few counts of this clonotype. Its antigen is still unknown. No per-base quality is available; no much larger clone lies one base away. The sample's treatment or condition label, decoded: in vitro stimulation with specific CMV peptide epitopes to enrich CMV-specific T cells. This specimen was cultured PBMCs, taken from culture after CMV antigen stimulation. The TCR originated in a human donor in good health (CMV status not recorded). Some clones in this sample may be carry-over from other donors' samples.

The CDR3 protein: CASSLASPGGTDTQYF. The DNA sequence is TGTGCCAGCAGCTTGGCCTCCCCTGGGGGCACAGATACGCAGTATTTT. The rearranged chain carries TRBV7-2 and TRBJ2-3; the D gene cannot be named for sure. The CDR3 sequence holds 16 residues, the cysteine and phenylalanine included. Left in the record is the CDR3 DNA by itself, 48 bases read in frame from the first base. CDR1 and CDR2, per the germline V gene, are SGHTA and FQGNSA. The junction carries 14 bases between V and J, which are trimmed by 3 bases and 1 base respectively.